Sequencing of this T cell receptor (beta chain) was carried out in a study of molecular identifiers for immune sequencing clone quantification. Study outcomes and limitations: A shared barcode on identical TCR molecules could lead to underestimated sizes for highly expanded clones.

As regards this clonotype: Its antigen is undetermined.

Source material for naive CD8 libraries was about 19,000 to 1,000,000 sorted cells, with 10%, 30% or 50% RNA. The CDR3 has 13 amino acids. V was shortened by 4 bases and J by 2 bases, with 11 bases between the two germline ends. Germline CDR1 SQVTM, CDR2 ANQGSEA. TCRdb called the PCR reads again in MiXCR, with one record for every CDR3 protein. The sample has more than 450,000 distinct CDR3 sequences; 20% to 25% are singletons. The gene calls are TRBV29-1 and TRBJ1-2, with a possible D match to TRBD1 (5 bases). The sample was naive CD8+ T cells from blood, with Jurkat cell RNA spiked in. Subset given: FACS-sorted CD8+CD4-CCR7+CD45RA+ naive T cells. The sequence came from a human donor in good health. Some libraries in this study had Jurkat cell RNA spiked in. The DNA for the CDR3 is TGCAGCGTTGGCGGGACGGCGAACTATGGCTACACCTTC. It codes for CSVGGTANYGYTF.